This TCR beta chain came from a study of beta chain features in type 1 diabetes (dated by TCRdb to 2017 to 2018). For the study in its entirety: Mean age, gender distribution, total cell number and subset yield did not differ between patients and healthy donors. A total of roughly 100 million sorted cells were examined across all samples, and the number of cells per subset was strongly correlated with RNA yield. Regulatory and stem cell-like memory subsets were isolated from only 8 patients and about eight healthy donors, whereas naive and central memory subsets came from all 30 or so donors. The study compared the TCRB repertoires of sorted circulating CD4+ T cell subsets in recently diagnosed type 1 diabetes patients with those in matched healthy donors. What the research found in general, with its limitations: Because the HLA sub-analyses included only small numbers of individuals, any influence of HLA type on TCRB rearrangement was left unresolved. Because cDNA was sequenced instead of genomic DNA, highly expressing activated cells could be over-represented, though the groups showed no difference in activation or CD3 levels. A moderate but significant shortening of TCRB CDR3 length was observed in type 1 diabetes patients in all four CD4+ subsets. At VDJ recombination sites, type 1 diabetes patients had fewer insertions and more deleted nucleotides, which implies abnormalities in thymic rearrangement. Shorter templates might be favored by PCR, yet because patient and control samples were amplified and corrected together, any such skew would affect both groups equally. Naive, central memory and regulatory TCRB repertoires appeared to be more similar among patients than among healthy donors.

All of the isolated RNA was reverse transcribed with the High Capacity cDNA Reverse Transcription Kit, so expressed TCRB transcripts were sequenced. Naive, central memory and regulatory T cell samples underwent deep immunoSEQ sequencing, averaging approximately 3.3 million total reads per sample. After sorted cells were lysed in RLT buffer, RNA was extracted with DNase-treated RNeasy Micro or Mini kits, with the choice depending on cell number. To prevent cross-contamination, every cell subset was processed on its own, while patient and healthy donor samples were processed together. The immunoSEQ multiplex PCR was used to amplify TCRB sequences from cDNA, generating 87-bp fragments that spanned the CDR3 region. Sequencing of the amplicons was done on the Illumina HiSeq platform. Per the original workflow: PCR bias was computationally corrected using synthetic template baselines, reads within Hamming distance 2 were collapsed, and singletons that could not be merged were discarded. By aligning reads against IMGT, V, D and J genes, CDR3 length, and insertions or deletions at six rearrangement sites were assigned. Clonotype counts were normalized to sorted cell number within each subset before computing true diversity and Gini coefficients with the tcR R package. The overlap coefficient, calculated on TCRB nucleotide sequences, was used to quantify repertoire sharing. TCRdb re-hosts the immuneACCESS table, in-frame sequences only. Its copies lack some clones; in the studies checked, an unresolved V gene accounts for under half of them, and the cause for the rest is not known. V and J calls and clone size follow that table, whereas D and trimming were derived from the DNA. The sample table holds 400,000 or so clones, of which about 10% were seen once. The ten biggest clones cover about 0.63% of the sample.

Each donor gave one peripheral blood draw, around 0.12 L on average, collected into heparinised tubes. Using a panel that included CD45RO, CCR7, CD25, CD127, CD95 and CD27, naive, central memory, regulatory and stem cell-like memory CD4+ T cells were sorted on a BD FACSAria II. A purity above 95% was achieved for all sorted populations. PBMCs were isolated right away by Lymphoprep density gradient centrifugation and were stained directly, without culture. So that batch effects would be minimized, each experiment stained and sorted samples in pairs, pairing one healthy donor with one patient. The CDR3 runs 13 residues from the cysteine to the phenylalanine. Of the read, only the CDR3 DNA is kept; its 39 bases are in frame from base 1. Looking up the germline V gene (reference sequence) yields CDR1 GTSNPN and CDR2 SVGIG. Of note for this clone: What this receptor recognizes is not known. No base qualities exist here, and no much larger clone lies one base off it.

The V and J genes are TRBV30 and TRBJ2-5; there is no confident call for the D gene. The DNA end lines up better with TRBJ2-7; the J call may be wrong. This TCR derives from a young man with type 1 diabetes. Sequenced sample: central memory CD4+ T cells from blood. The CDR3 protein: CAWENTDSYEQYF. The nucleotide sequence is TGTGCCTGGGAAAATACTGACTCCTACGAGCAGTACTTC.